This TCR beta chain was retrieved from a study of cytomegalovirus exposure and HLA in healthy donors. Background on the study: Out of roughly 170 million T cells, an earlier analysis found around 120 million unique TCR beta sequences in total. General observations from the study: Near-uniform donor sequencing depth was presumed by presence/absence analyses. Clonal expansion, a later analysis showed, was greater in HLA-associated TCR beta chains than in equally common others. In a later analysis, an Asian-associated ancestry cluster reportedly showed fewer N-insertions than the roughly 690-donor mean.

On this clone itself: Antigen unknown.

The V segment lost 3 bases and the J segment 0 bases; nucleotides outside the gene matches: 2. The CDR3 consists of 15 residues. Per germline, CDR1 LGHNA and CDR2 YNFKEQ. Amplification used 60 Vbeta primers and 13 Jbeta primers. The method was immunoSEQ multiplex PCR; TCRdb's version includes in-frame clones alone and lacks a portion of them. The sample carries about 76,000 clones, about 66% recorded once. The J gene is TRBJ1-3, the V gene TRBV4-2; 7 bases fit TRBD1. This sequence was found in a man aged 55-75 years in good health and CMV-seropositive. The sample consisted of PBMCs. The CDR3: CASSQDRSSGNTIYF. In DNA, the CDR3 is TGTGCCAGCAGCCAGGACAGGAGCTCTGGAAACACCATATATTTT.